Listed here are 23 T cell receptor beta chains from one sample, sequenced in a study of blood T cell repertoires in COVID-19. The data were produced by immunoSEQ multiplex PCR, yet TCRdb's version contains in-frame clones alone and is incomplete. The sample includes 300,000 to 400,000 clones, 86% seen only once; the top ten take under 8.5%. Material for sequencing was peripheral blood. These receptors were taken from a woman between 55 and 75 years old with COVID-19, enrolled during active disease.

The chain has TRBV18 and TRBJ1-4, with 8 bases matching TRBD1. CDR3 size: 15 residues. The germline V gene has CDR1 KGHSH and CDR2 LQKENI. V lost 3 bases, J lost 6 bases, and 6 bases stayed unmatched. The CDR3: CASSPGSGGDEKLFF. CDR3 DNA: TGTGCCAGCTCACCGGGTTCAGGGGGCGATGAAAAACTGTTTTTT. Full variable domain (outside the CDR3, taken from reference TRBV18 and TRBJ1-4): NAGVMQNPRHLVRRRGQEARLRCSPMKGHSHVYWYRQLPEEGLKFMVYLQKENIIDESGMPKERFSAEFPKEGPSILRIQQVVRGDSAAYFCASSPGSGGDEKLFFGSGTQLSVL.

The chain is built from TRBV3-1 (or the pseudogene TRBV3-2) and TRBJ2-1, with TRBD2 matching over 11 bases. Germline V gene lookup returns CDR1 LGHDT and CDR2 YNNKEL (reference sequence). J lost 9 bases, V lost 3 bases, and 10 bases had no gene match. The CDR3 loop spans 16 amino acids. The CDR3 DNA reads TGTGCCAGCAGCCAGAGCTTAGCGGGGGGGCCGGGTGAGCAGTTCTTC. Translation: CASSQSLAGGPGEQFF.

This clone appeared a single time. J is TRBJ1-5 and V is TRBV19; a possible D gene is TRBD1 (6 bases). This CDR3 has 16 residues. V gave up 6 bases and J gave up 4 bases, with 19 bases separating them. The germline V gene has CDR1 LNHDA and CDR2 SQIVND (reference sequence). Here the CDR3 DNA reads TGTGCCAGTAGGGAGAACAGGGTTCTGAGGAATCAGCCCCAGCATTTT. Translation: CASRENRVLRNQPQHF.

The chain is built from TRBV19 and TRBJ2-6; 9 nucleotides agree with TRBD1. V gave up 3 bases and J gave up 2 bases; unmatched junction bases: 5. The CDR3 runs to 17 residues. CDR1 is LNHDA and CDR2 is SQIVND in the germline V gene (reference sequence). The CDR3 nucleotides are TGTGCCAGTAGTATGAGGGACAGGGTTGCTGGGGCCAACGTCCTGACTTTC. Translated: CASSMRDRVAGANVLTF.

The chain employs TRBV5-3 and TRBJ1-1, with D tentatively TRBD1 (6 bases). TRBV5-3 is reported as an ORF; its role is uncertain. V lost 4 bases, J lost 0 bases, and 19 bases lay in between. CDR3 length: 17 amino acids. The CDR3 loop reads CARSGIVQGHLNTEAFF. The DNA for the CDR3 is TGTGCCAGAAGCGGGATTGTTCAGGGGCACTTGAACACTGAAGCTTTCTTT.

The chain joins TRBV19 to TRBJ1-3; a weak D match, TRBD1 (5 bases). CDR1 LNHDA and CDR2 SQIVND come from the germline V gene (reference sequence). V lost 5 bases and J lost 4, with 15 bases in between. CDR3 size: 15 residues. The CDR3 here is CASSGAFNLGNTIYF. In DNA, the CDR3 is TGTGCCAGTAGTGGGGCCTTCAACCTAGGAAACACCATATATTTT.

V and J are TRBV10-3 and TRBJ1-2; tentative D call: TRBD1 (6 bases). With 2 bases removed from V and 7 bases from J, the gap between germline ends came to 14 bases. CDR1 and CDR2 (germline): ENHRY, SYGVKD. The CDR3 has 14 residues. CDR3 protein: CAISEVEGVSGYTF. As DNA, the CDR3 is TGTGCCATCAGTGAGGTCGAGGGGGTGAGTGGCTACACCTTC.

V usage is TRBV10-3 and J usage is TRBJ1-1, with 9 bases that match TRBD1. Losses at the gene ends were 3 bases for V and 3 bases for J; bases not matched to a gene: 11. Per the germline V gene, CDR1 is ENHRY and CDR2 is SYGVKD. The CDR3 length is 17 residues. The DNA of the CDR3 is TGTGCCATCAGTGAAGGGAGGAGGAGGACAGGGGACACTGAAGCTTTCTTT. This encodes CAISEGRRRTGDTEAFF.

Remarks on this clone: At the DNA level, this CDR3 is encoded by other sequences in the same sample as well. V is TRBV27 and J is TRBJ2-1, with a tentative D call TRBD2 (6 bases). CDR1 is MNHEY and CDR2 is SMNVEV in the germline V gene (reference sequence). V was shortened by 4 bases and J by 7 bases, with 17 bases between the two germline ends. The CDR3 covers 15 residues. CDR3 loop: CASSYIRGLWNEQFF. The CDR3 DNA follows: TGTGCCAGCAGTTATATAAGGGGACTTTGGAATGAGCAGTTCTTC.

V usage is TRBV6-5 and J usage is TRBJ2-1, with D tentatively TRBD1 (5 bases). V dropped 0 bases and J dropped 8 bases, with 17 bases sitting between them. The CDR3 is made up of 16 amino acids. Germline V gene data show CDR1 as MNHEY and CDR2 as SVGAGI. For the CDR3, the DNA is TGTGCCAGCAGTTACTCGAAAGGGGTCTCTTTCTATGAGCAGTTCTTC. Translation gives CASSYSKGVSFYEQFF.

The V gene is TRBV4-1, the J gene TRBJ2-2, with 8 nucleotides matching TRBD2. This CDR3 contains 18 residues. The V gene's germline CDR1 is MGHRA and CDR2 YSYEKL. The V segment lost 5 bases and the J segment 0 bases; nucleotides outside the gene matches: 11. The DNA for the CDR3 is TGCGCCAGCAGCTCAACCCTGACTAGCGCCTCGAACACCGGGGAGCTGTTTTTT. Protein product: CASSSTLTSASNTGELFF.

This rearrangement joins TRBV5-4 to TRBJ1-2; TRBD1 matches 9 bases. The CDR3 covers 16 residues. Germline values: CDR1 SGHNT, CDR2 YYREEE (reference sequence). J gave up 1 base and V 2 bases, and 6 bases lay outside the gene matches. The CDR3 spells CASSLNTGQGNYGYTF. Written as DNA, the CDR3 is TGTGCCAGCAGCTTAAATACGGGACAGGGTAACTATGGCTACACCTTC.

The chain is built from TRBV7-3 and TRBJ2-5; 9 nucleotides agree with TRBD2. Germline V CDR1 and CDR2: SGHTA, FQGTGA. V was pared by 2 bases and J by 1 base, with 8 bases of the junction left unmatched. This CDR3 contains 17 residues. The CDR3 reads CASSLYGSGGAQETQYF. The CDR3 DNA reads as TGTGCCAGCAGCTTATATGGTAGCGGGGGAGCCCAAGAGACCCAGTACTTC.

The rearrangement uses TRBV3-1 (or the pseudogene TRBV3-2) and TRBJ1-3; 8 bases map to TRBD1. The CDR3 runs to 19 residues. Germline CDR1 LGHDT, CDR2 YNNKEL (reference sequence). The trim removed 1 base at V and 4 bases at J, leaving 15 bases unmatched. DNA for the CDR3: TGTGCCAGCAGCCAAGGGGGGGGCGACAGGGGACGAAGAGGAAACACCATATATTTT. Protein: CASSQGGGDRGRRGNTIYF.

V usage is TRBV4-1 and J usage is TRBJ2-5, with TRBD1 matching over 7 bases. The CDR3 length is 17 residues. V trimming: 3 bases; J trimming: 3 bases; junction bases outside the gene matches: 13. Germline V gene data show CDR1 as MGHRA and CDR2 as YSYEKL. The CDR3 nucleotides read TGCGCCAGCAGCCATTCCGGTCGGTACAGGGGAAAAGAGACCCAGTACTTC. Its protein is CASSHSGRYRGKETQYF.

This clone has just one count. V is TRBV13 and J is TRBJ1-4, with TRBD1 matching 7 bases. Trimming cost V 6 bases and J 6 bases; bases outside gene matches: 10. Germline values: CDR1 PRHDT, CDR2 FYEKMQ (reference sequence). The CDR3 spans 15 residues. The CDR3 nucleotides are TGTGCCAGCAGACTTTTAGGTACAGGGGATGAAAAACTGTTTTTT. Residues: CASRLLGTGDEKLFF.

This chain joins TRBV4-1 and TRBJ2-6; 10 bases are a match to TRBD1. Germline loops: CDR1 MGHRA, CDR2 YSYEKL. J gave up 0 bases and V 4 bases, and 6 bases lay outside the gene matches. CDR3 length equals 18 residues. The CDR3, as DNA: TGCGCCAGCAGCCTAGCCGGGACAGGGGCCTCTGGGGCCAACGTCCTGACTTTC. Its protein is CASSLAGTGASGANVLTF.

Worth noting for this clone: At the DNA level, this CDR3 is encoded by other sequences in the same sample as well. CDR3 coding DNA: TGTGCCACCAGTGATCCGGGACAGGGGTACAATGAGCAGTTCTTC. Encoded protein: CATSDPGQGYNEQFF. This chain connects TRBV24-1 to TRBJ2-1, with 10 bases lining up with TRBD1. Per germline, CDR1 KGHDR and CDR2 SFDVKD. This CDR3 region has 15 residues. The ends lost 3 bases at V and 4 bases at J; junction bases unmatched: 2.

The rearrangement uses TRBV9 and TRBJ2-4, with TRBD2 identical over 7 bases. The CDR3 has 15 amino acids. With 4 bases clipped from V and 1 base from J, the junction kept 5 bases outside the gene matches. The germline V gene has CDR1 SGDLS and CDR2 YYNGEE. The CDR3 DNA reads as TGTGCCAGCAGCCCCCCCGGGGGGGCCAAAAACATTCAGTACTTC. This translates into CASSPPGGAKNIQYF.

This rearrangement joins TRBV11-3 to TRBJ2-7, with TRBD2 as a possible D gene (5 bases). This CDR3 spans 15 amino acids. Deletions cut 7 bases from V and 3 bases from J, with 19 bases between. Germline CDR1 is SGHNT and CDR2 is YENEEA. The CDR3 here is CASTKMGDSNYEQYF. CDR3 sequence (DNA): TGTGCCAGCACCAAAATGGGAGACTCTAACTACGAGCAGTACTTC. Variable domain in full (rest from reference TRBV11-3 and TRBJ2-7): EAGVVQSPRYKIIEKKQPVAFWCNPISGHNTLYWYLQNLGQGPELLIRYENEEAVDDSQLPKDRFSAERLKGVDSTLKIQPAELGDSAVYLCASTKMGDSNYEQYFGPGTRLTVT.

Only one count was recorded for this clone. The CDR3 nucleotides are TGTGCCAGCTCACCACCGGCGACAGGGGGCAAATCACCCCTCCACTTT. This codes for CASSPPATGGKSPLHF. This rearrangement joins TRBV18 to TRBJ1-6, with 10 bases identical to TRBD1. Looked up from germline, CDR1 is KGHSH and CDR2 is LQKENI. This CDR3 region has 16 residues. The V gene end was trimmed by 0 bases and the J gene end by 10 bases; junction bases not matched to a gene: 6.

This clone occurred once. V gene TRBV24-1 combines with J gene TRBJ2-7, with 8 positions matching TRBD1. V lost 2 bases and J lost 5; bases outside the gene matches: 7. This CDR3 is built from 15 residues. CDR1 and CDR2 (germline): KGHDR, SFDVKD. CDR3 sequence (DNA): TGTGCCACCAGTGATTCCGGACAGGGTGCTAACGAGCAGTACTTC. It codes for CATSDSGQGANEQYF.

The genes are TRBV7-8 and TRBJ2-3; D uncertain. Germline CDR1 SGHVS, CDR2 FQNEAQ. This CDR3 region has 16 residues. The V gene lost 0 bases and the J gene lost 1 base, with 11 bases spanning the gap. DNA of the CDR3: TGTGCCAGCAGCTTAGCCAGGATCTCGGGCACAGATACGCAGTATTTT. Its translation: CASSLARISGTDTQYF.